The 7 T cell receptor beta chains reported below all come from one sample, sequenced in a study of cytomegalovirus exposure and HLA in healthy donors. It was with 60 Vbeta and 13 Jbeta primers that the PCR ran. Clones were read by immunoSEQ multiplex PCR, and TCRdb kept only the in-frame ones, dropping some. The table has approximately 160,000 clones, 77% seen once; the top ten hold over 2.5%. Material: PBMCs. These receptors all come from a woman in her forties in good health and CMV-seropositive.

The chain links TRBV30 to TRBJ1-1; tentative D call: TRBD1 (5 bases). In germline, CDR1 is GTSNPN, CDR2 SVGIG (reference sequence). The V end lost 2 bases, the J end lost 0 bases, and 7 bases lay between the germline ends. This CDR3 is 13 amino acids long. The CDR3 is CAWSLGLNTEAFF. CDR3 DNA: TGTGCCTGGAGTTTGGGGCTGAACACTGAAGCTTTCTTT.

This clone was seen more than once but under ten times. The chain joins TRBV11-3 to TRBJ2-3, with 8 bases identical to TRBD2. Per germline, CDR1 SGHNT and CDR2 YENEEA. The junction had 14 bases not matched to a gene; V was cut back by 0 bases and J by 6 bases. The CDR3 length is 18 residues. CDR3 sequence reads: CASSLEPWASGPEDTQYF. Written as DNA, the CDR3 is TGTGCCAGCAGCTTAGAGCCCTGGGCTAGCGGGCCCGAGGATACGCAGTATTTT.

The chain recombines TRBV6-5 with TRBJ2-1, with TRBD2 matching 7 bases. The trim removed 11 bases at V and 5 bases at J, leaving 9 bases unmatched. The CDR3 covers 13 residues. CDR1 MNHEY and CDR2 SVGAGI come from the germline V gene. As DNA, the CDR3 is TGTGCCTCCTCCGGGCGGGGGAACAATGAGCAGTTCTTC. Residues: CASSGRGNNEQFF.

This clone appeared a single time. The CDR3 bases are TGTGCCAGCAGCCCCCCCCGGACAGGAATGCCCTATGGCTACACCTTC. Translated, it gives CASSPPRTGMPYGYTF. This chain uses TRBV7-9 with TRBJ1-2; TRBD1 matches 7 bases. The CDR3 extends over 16 amino acids. Germline V gene sequence: CDR1 SEHNR, CDR2 FQNEAQ (reference sequence). J lost 4 bases, V lost 5 bases, and 13 bases had no gene match.

V and J are TRBV5-1 and TRBJ2-2; a weak D match, TRBD1 (6 bases). The CDR3 is 14 residues long. Germline V gives CDR1 SGHRS, CDR2 YFSETQ. V dropped 3 bases and J dropped 6 bases, with 12 bases sitting between them. CDR3 region: CASSSRTDAGELFF. The CDR3 nucleotides read TGCGCCAGCAGCTCTAGGACAGACGCCGGGGAGCTGTTTTTT.

The rearrangement joins TRBV5-1 to TRBJ1-4, with 7 nucleotides matching TRBD1. There are 15 residues in the CDR3. The trim removed 1 base at V and 8 bases at J, leaving 8 bases unmatched. Germline CDR1 SGHRS, CDR2 YFSETQ. Written as DNA, the CDR3 is TGCGCCAGCAGCTTGTACGAGGGGGCGAGAGAAAAACTGTTTTTT. Amino acid sequence: CASSLYEGAREKLFF.

The rearrangement links TRBV7-2 to TRBJ1-6; D gene ambiguous. CDR3 size: 18 residues. V shed 2 bases and J shed 0 bases, with 14 bases lying between them. Per the germline V gene, CDR1 is SGHTA and CDR2 is FQGNSA. CDR3 region: CASSLYSFRSSYNSPLHF. The CDR3 nucleotides read TGTGCCAGCAGCTTATACTCCTTTCGGAGCTCCTATAATTCACCCCTCCACTTT.